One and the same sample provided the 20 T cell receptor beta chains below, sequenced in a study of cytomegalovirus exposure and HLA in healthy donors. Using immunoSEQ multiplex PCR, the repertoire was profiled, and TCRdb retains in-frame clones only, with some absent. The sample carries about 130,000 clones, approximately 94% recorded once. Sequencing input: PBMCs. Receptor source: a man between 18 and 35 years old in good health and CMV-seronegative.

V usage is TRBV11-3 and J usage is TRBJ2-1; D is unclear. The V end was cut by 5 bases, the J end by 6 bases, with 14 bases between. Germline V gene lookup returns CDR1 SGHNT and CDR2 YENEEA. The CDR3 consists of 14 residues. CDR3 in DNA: TGTGCCAGCAGCCCTGGTGGGCCCACCAATGAGCAGTTCTTC. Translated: CASSPGGPTNEQFF.

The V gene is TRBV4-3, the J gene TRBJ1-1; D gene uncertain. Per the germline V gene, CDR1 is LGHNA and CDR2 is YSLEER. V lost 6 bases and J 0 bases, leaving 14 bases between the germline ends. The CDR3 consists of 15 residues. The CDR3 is CASRGRYSMNTEAFF. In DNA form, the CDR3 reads TGCGCCAGCAGGGGCCGATATTCTATGAACACTGAAGCTTTCTTT.

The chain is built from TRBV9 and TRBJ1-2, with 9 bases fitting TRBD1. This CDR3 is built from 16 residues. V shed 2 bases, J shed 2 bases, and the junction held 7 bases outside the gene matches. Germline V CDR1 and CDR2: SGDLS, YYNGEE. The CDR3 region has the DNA TGTGCCAGCAGCGTGGGACGGGACAGGGCAAACTATGGCTACACCTTC. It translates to CASSVGRDRANYGYTF. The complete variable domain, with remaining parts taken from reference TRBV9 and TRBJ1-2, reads DSGVTQTPKHLITATGQRVTLRCSPRSGDLSVYWYQQSLDQGLQFLIQYYNGEERAKGNILERFSAQQFPDLHSELNLSSLELGDSALYFCASSVGRDRANYGYTFGSGTRLTVV.

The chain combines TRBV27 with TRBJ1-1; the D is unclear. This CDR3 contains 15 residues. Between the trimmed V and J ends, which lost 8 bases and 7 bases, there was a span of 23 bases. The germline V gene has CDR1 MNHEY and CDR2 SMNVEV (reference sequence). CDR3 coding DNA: TGTGCCAGCGGGGAGTCACTCGCCCCCAGCGATGAAGCTTTCTTT. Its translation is CASGESLAPSDEAFF.

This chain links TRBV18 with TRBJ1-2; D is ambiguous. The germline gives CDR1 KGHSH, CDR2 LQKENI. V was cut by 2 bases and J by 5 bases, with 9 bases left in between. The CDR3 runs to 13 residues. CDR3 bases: TGTGCCAGCTCACCATTGGAGACTTATGGCTACACCTTC. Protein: CASSPLETYGYTF.

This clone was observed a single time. CDR3 in DNA: TGTGCCAGCTCACCGTTAAGGGGACAGGGTGACGCGAACACCGGGGAGCTGTTTTTT. Protein: CASSPLRGQGDANTGELFF. The rearrangement uses TRBV18 and TRBJ2-2; TRBD1 aligns across 9 bases. Germline V gene lookup returns CDR1 KGHSH and CDR2 LQKENI. J gave up 0 bases and V 3 bases, and 11 bases lay outside the gene matches. This CDR3 is 19 amino acids long.

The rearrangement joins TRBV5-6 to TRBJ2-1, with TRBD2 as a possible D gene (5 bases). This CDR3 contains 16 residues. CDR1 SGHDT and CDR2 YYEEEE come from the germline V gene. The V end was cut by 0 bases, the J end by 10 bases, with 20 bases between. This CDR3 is CASSLVVVAQGREQFF. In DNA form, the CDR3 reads TGTGCCAGCAGCTTGGTGGTGGTAGCGCAAGGCCGGGAGCAGTTCTTC.

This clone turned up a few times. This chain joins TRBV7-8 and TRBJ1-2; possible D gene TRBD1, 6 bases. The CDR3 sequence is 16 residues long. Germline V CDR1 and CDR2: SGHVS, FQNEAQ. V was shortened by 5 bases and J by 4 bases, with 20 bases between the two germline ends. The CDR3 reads CASSPASRTALYGYTF. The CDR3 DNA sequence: TGTGCCAGCAGCCCGGCATCCAGGACAGCCCTCTATGGCTACACCTTC.

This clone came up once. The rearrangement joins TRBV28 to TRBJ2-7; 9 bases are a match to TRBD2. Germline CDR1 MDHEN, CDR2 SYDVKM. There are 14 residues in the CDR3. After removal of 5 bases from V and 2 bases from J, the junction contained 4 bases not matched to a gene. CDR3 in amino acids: CASSLSGSPYEQYF. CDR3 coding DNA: TGTGCCAGCAGTCTTAGCGGGAGCCCCTACGAGCAGTACTTC.

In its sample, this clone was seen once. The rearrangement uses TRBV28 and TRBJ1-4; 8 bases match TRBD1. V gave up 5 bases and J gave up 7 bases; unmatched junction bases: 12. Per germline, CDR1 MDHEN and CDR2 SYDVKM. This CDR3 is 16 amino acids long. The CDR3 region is CASSTHDRGGGEKLFF. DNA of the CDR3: TGTGCCAGCAGTACCCACGACAGGGGTGGAGGTGAAAAACTGTTTTTT.

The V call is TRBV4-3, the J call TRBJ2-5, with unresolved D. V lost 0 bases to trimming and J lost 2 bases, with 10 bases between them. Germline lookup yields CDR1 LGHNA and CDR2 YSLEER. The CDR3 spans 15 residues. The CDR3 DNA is TGCGCCAGCAGCCAAGAATATTTCTTACAAGAGACCCAGTACTTC. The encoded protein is CASSQEYFLQETQYF.

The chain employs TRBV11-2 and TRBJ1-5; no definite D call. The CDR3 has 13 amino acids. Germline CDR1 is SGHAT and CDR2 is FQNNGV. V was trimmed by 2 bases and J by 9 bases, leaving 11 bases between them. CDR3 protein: CASSLLQHRPQHF. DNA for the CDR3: TGTGCCAGCAGCTTATTGCAACATCGGCCCCAGCATTTT.

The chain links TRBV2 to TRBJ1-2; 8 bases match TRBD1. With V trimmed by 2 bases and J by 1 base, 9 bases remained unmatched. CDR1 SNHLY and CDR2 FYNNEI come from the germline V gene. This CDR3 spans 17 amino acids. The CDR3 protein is CASSEKETGDLNYGYTF. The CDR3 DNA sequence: TGTGCCAGCAGTGAAAAGGAGACAGGGGATCTTAACTATGGCTACACCTTC.

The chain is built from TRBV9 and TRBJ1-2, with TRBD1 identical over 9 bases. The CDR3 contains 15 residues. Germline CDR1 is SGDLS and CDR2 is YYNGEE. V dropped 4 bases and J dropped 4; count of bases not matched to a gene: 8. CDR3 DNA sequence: TGTGCCAGCAGCACAGCCGGGACAGGGATCTATGGCTACACCTTC. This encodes CASSTAGTGIYGYTF. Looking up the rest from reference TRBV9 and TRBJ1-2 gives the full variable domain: DSGVTQTPKHLITATGQRVTLRCSPRSGDLSVYWYQQSLDQGLQFLIQYYNGEERAKGNILERFSAQQFPDLHSELNLSSLELGDSALYFCASSTAGTGIYGYTFGSGTRLTVV.

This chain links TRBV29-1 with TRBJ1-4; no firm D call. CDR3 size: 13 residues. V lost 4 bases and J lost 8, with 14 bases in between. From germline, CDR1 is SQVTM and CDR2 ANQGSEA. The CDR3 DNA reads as TGCAGCGTTGTAACTACATCGGGGGAAAAACTGTTTTTT. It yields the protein CSVVTTSGEKLFF.

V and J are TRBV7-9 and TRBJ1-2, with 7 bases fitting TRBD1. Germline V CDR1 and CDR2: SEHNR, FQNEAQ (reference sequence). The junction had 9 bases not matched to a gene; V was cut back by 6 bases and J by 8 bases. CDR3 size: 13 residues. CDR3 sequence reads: CASRFTQGTGYTF. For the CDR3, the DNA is TGTGCCAGCAGATTTACACAGGGGACCGGCTACACCTTC. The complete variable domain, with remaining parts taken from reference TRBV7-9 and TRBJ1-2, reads DTGVSQNPRHKITKRGQNVTFRCDPISEHNRLYWYRQTLGQGPEFLTYFQNEAQLEKSRLLSDRFSAERPKGSFSTLEIQRTEQGDSAMYLCASRFTQGTGYTFGSGTRLTVV.

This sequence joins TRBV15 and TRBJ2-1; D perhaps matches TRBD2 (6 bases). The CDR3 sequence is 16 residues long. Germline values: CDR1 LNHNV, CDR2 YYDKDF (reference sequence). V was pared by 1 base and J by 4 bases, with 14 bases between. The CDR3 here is CATSRGGTLLYNEQFF. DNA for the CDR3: TGTGCCACCAGCAGAGGCGGGACTTTACTATACAATGAGCAGTTCTTC.

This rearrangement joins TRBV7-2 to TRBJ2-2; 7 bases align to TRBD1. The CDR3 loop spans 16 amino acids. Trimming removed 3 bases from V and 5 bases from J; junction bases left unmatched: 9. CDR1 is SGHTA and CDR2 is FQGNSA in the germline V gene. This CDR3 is CASSFPITGVTGELFF. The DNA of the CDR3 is TGTGCCAGCAGCTTTCCCATCACAGGGGTAACCGGGGAGCTGTTTTTT.

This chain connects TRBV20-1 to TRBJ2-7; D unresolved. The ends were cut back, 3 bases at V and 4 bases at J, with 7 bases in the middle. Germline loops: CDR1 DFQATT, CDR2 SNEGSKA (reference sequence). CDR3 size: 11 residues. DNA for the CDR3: TGCAGTGCTAGCCCCAAATACGAGCAGTACTTC. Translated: CSASPKYEQYF.

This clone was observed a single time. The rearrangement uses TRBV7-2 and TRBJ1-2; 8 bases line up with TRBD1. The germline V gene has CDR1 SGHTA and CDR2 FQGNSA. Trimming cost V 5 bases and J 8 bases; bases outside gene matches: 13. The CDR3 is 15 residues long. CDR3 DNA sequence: TGTGCCAGCAGCAGACAGGGGCCTCAAGGAGGGGGCTACACCTTC. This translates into CASSRQGPQGGGYTF.